The clone carrying this T cell receptor (beta chain) was observed a single time. Antigen: not known. This entry belongs to a study of shared clonotypes between healthy human individuals. The V gene's germline CDR1 is LNHDA and CDR2 SQIVND (reference sequence). The V end lost 3 bases, the J end lost 4 bases, and 10 bases lay between the germline ends. This CDR3 region has 14 residues. The run depth of the assay was deep. Some clones are missing from TCRdb's copy, which holds only in-frame ones; the method was immunoSEQ multiplex PCR. This table holds more than 2 million clones, around 93% found once. Regarding the study as a whole: It was expected that sequencing depth would affect clonotype sharing among donors. Non-shared clonotypes were found to have lower generation probabilities than the clonotypes that were shared by all four of the sorted-subset donors.

Naive CD8 cells lacked CD45RO, underwent positive selection for CCR7 and left out terminally differentiated effector memory CD45RA+ cells. Donors were healthy HIV-negative adults without recent acute infections or vaccinations. The sample comprised naive CD8+ T cells from PBMCs. The chain recombines TRBV19 with TRBJ2-1, with D possibly being TRBD1 (6 bases). The sequence derives from a man aged 18 to 29 in good health. Some clones in this sample may be carry-over from other donors' samples. CDR3 DNA: TGTGCCAGTAGTATCAGGGGACCTTACAATGAGCAGTTCTTC. Amino acids: CASSIRGPYNEQFF.